This TCR beta chain is from a study of cytomegalovirus exposure and HLA in healthy donors. Overall study results and limits: Specific recognition of CMV antigens was confirmed in vitro for a few chains (all CMV-associated). Across donors, most TCRs were seen rarely, yet some public ones were widespread.

Comment on this clone: What it binds is unknown.

Here immunoSEQ multiplex PCR was the method, and the copy in TCRdb shows in-frame clones only, minus some. The profile shows roughly 150,000 clones, about nine tenths of them singletons. Germline lookup yields CDR1 SNHLY and CDR2 FYNNEI. CDR3 length: 19 amino acids. V was pared by 6 bases and J by 0 bases, with 9 bases of the junction left unmatched. This chain joins TRBV2 and TRBJ2-3; 16 bases fit TRBD2. The specimen sequenced was PBMCs. The receptor was derived from a woman between 18 and 30 years old in good health and CMV-seropositive. The CDR3 loop reads CASSETGTSGRASTDTQYF. Here the CDR3 DNA reads TGTGCCAGCAGCGAAACCGGGACTAGCGGGAGGGCGAGCACAGATACGCAGTATTTT.